The T cell receptor (beta chain) described here comes from a study of naive and memory T cell subsets. Findings of the study overall: Diversity fell and Gini index rose from naive through CM, EM, EMRA. Especially in CD8 cells, naive repertoires contained a few larger clonotypes, possibly CD45RA-re-expressing memory cells.

CDR1 is MDHEN and CDR2 is SYDVKM in the germline V gene. The V end lost 3 bases, the J end lost 5 bases, and 13 bases lay between the germline ends. The CDR3 extends over 14 amino acids. On this clonotype itself: Its specificity is unknown.

Two oligonucleotides, mixed equimolar, formed the beta constant-region primer covering TRBC1 and TRBC2. Nested alpha and beta constant-region primers with the SP2 primer drove four PCR rounds on ligated cDNA. TCRdb ran MiXCR on the UMI-ligation and nested PCR reads and lists one entry per CDR3 protein. This sample carries tens of thousands of distinct CDR3 sequences, 11% of them seen once, and the ten largest clones take approximately 0.14%. The clonotype originates from a human donor in good health. The sequencing input was naive CD4+ T cells from blood. The chain couples TRBV28 to TRBJ2-5; perhaps TRBD2 as D (5 bases). As DNA, the CDR3 is TGTGCCAGCAGTTTCTCGCTAGCCCGGGAGACCCAGTACTTC. Translating it yields CASSFSLARETQYF.